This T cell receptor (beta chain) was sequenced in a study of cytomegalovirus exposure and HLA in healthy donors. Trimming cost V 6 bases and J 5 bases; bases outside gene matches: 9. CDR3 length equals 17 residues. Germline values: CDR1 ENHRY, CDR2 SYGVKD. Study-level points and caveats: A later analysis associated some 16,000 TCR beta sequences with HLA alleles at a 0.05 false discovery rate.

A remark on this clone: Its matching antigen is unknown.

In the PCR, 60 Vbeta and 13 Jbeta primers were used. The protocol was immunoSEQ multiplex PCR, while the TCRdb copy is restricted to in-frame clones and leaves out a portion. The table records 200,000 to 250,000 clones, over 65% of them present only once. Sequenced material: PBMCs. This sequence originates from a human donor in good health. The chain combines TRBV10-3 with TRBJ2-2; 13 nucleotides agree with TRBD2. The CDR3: CAIRGTSGTRRTGELFF. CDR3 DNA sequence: TGTGCCATCAGGGGGACTAGCGGGACCAGGCGGACCGGGGAGCTGTTTTTT.